This T cell receptor beta chain was documented in a study of shared clonotypes between healthy human individuals. This CDR3 region has 15 residues. Trimming removed 6 bases from V and 5 bases from J; junction bases left unmatched: 10. The germline V gene has CDR1 MNHEY and CDR2 SVGAGI. The data were produced by immunoSEQ multiplex PCR, yet TCRdb's version contains in-frame clones alone and is incomplete. The data contain roughly 2.2 million clones, about 92% of them singletons. The source of this sequence is a man aged 18 to 35 in good health. Some clones in this sample may be carry-over from other donors' samples. The chain recombines TRBV6-5 with TRBJ2-7; 10 positions agree with TRBD1. The sequencing input was naive CD4+ T cells from PBMCs. The subset denotes: CD45RA+ positively selected. CDR3 sequence (DNA): TGTGCCAGCAGACCGAGGACAGGGGGTCTCCACGAGCAGTACTTC. Its protein product is CASRPRTGGLHEQYF.